A single sample is the source of the 6 T cell receptor beta chains below, sequenced in a study of T cell repertoires in cytomegalovirus infection. Each CDR3 protein is one row after TCRdb ran MiXCR on the reads. The table records hundreds of thousands of distinct CDR3 sequences, 11% of them present only once. The sequenced sample consisted of PBMCs. Receptors were obtained from a human donor in good health (CMV status not recorded). Some clones in this sample may be carry-over from other donors' samples.

The chain joins TRBV18 to TRBJ1-4, with TRBD1 as a possible D gene (5 bases). CDR1 and CDR2 from the germline V gene are KGHSH and LQKENI. Between the trimmed V and J ends, which lost 6 bases and 7 bases, there was a span of 15 bases. The CDR3 is made up of 14 amino acids. Here the CDR3 reads CASSDSGPGEKLFF. CDR3 bases: TGTGCCAGCTCTGACTCGGGACCGGGTGAAAAACTGTTTTTT.

In this sample, this clonotype turned up many times. DNA for the CDR3: TGTGCCAGCAGCCTGGGGACAAACCCGACGCAGTATTTT. The encoded protein is CASSLGTNPTQYF. The V gene is TRBV7-3, the J gene TRBJ2-3, with D tentatively TRBD1 (6 bases). The germline V gene encodes CDR1 SGHTA and CDR2 FQGTGA. The CDR3 spans 13 residues. Trimming removed 5 bases from V and 9 bases from J, with 15 bases in between. Full variable domain (outside the CDR3, taken from reference TRBV7-3 and TRBJ2-3): GAGVSQTPSNKVTEKGKYVELRCDPISGHTALYWYRQSLGQGPEFLIYFQGTGAADDSGLPNDRFFAVRPEGSVSTLKIQRTERGDSAVYLCASSLGTNPTQYFGPGTRLTVL.

The chain recombines TRBV6-6 with TRBJ1-5; 9 bases map to TRBD1. The germline V gene encodes CDR1 MNHNY and CDR2 SVGAGI (reference sequence). V shed 6 bases and J 3 bases; nucleotides not matched to a gene: 6. The CDR3 covers 15 residues. The DNA of the CDR3 is TGTGCCAGCAGCACCGGGACAGGGTACAATCAGCCCCAGCATTTT. This sequence encodes CASSTGTGYNQPQHF.

Ten or more counts support this clonotype. The chain combines TRBV28 with TRBJ2-4; no firm D call. This CDR3 region has 16 residues. The germline V gene encodes CDR1 MDHEN and CDR2 SYDVKM. Trimming removed 5 bases from V and 2 bases from J, with 16 bases in between. The CDR3 spells CASSIDRALTKNIQYF. The CDR3 DNA reads as TGTGCCAGCAGTATCGACCGGGCCCTGACCAAAAACATTCAGTACTTC.

Ten or more counts support this clonotype. This chain links TRBV3-1 with TRBJ2-1; 10 nucleotides align to TRBD2. Trimming at V came to 0 bases and at J to 8 bases, leaving 10 bases not matched to a gene. Per the germline V gene, CDR1 is LGHDT and CDR2 is YNNKEL (reference sequence). The CDR3 is 17 amino acids. CDR3 nucleotide sequence: TGTGCCAGCAGCCAAGATTCCAGGCTAGCGGGGGAGGATGAGCAGTTCTTC. This codes for CASSQDSRLAGEDEQFF.

This clonotype was counted at least ten times. The chain's CDR3 is CASSSGPGGNTIYF. DNA for the CDR3: TGCGCCAGCAGCAGTGGACCTGGGGGGAACACCATATATTTT. V and J are TRBV5-1 and TRBJ1-3, with a tentative D call TRBD1 (5 bases). Between the trimmed V and J ends, which lost 4 bases and 7 bases, there was a span of 15 bases. CDR1 SGHRS and CDR2 YFSETQ come from the germline V gene. The CDR3 has 14 amino acids.